The clone carrying this TCR beta chain came up once. What it binds is not known. The sample is drawn from a study of cytomegalovirus exposure and HLA in healthy donors. Broader study findings: A classifier reportedly called cytomegalovirus status with high sensitivity and specificity. According to a subsequent analysis, TCR clusters identified in the first cohort showed a tendency to co-occur across the roughly 120 validation repertoires.

Libraries were prepared by immunoSEQ multiplex PCR; TCRdb keeps only in-frame clonotypes and omits some of them. Altogether roughly 330,000 clones are present, about 90% being singletons, with the ten largest covering 1% to 1.5%. The donors were in the approximately 120-subject validation cohort, distinct from the approximately 610-subject first cohort. Trimming removed 4 bases from V and 0 bases from J, with 20 bases in between. CDR1 is SGHRS and CDR2 is YFSETQ in the germline V gene. CDR3 length equals 17 residues. Specimen: PBMCs. This clonotype was sampled from a woman under 40 in good health and CMV-seropositive. The chain carries TRBV5-1 and TRBJ2-7; D possibly uses TRBD1 or TRBD2 (5 bases each). The DNA for the CDR3 is TGCGCCAGCAGCAAAGGAGGCGGTGGGGCTAACTCCTACGAGCAGTACTTC. Translated, it gives CASSKGGGGANSYEQYF.